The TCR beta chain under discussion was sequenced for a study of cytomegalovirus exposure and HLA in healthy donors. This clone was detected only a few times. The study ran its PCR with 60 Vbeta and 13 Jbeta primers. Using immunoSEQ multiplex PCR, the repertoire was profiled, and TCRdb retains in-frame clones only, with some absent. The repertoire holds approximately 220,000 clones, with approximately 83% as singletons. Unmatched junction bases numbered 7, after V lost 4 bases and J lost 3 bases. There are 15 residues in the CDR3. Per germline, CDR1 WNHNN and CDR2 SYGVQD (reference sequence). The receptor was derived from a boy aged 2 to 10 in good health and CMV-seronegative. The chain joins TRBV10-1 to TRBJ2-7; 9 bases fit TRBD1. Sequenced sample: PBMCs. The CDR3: CASSGGQGWDYEQYF. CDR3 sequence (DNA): TGCGCCAGCAGTGGGGGACAGGGTTGGGACTACGAGCAGTACTTC.